This T cell receptor beta chain was retrieved from a study of shared clonotypes between healthy human individuals. V shed 2 bases and J shed 2 bases, with 6 bases lying between them. The CDR3 loop spans 13 amino acids. CDR1 is MNHEY, CDR2 SMNVEV, per germline (reference sequence). Sequencing used immunoSEQ multiplex PCR; TCRdb keeps in-frame clones, though not all of them. The sample holds about 320,000 clones, about nine tenths seen once. This chain uses TRBV27 with TRBJ1-2; D gene unclear. The source material was memory CD8+ T cells sorted from blood. Subset defined: CD45RO+ cells pooled with CCR7-negative TemRA cells. The source of this sequence is a man between 18 and 35 years old in good health. Here the CDR3 reads CASSLRRNYGYTF. The DNA for the CDR3 is TGTGCCAGCAGTTTACGACGGAACTATGGCTACACCTTC.